Listed here are 23 T cell receptor beta chains from one sample, sequenced in a study of cytomegalovirus exposure and HLA in healthy donors. Primers: 60 Vbeta forward and 13 Jbeta reverse. TCRdb keeps only in-frame clones here, not all; method: immunoSEQ multiplex PCR. Altogether 170,000 or so clones are present, 77% being singletons, with the ten largest covering around 1.5%. Sequenced material: PBMCs. The receptors were sampled from a woman younger than 45 in good health and CMV-seropositive.

The CDR3 coding sequence is TGTGCCAGCAGCCCAGGACAGGGATCCGAGCAGTACTTC. Encoded protein: CASSPGQGSEQYF. The chain combines TRBV9 with TRBJ2-7, with 8 bases matching TRBD1. Germline V lookup: CDR1 SGDLS, CDR2 YYNGEE. The CDR3 has 13 amino acids. V gave up 4 bases and J gave up 6 bases; unmatched junction bases: 6.

This chain joins TRBV27 and TRBJ2-1; D uncertain. The CDR3 is 11 residues long. Germline V lookup: CDR1 MNHEY, CDR2 SMNVEV (reference sequence). The V end was cut by 7 bases, the J end by 4 bases, with 5 bases between. Here the CDR3 reads CASTQYNEQFF. The CDR3 bases are TGTGCCAGCACGCAGTACAATGAGCAGTTCTTC.

V usage is TRBV19 and J usage is TRBJ1-5; tentatively, D is TRBD1 (5 bases). CDR3 length equals 14 residues. V gave up 5 bases and J gave up 6 bases, with 14 bases separating them. Germline V CDR1 and CDR2: LNHDA, SQIVND (reference sequence). The CDR3 sequence: CASSYDRGGQPQHF. The DNA of the CDR3 is TGTGCCAGTAGTTACGATCGGGGGGGTCAGCCCCAGCATTTT.

The DNA for the CDR3 is TGTGCCAGCAGTGAAGCGACGGGGCAGGGGGAAGTTAAGCAGTTCTTC. Its translation is CASSEATGQGEVKQFF. V gene TRBV2 combines with J gene TRBJ2-1; 7 nucleotides match TRBD1. The germline V gene has CDR1 SNHLY and CDR2 FYNNEI. V lost 0 bases, J lost 11 bases, and 13 bases stayed unmatched. The CDR3 has 16 residues.

The chain uses TRBV28 and TRBJ2-2; D may be TRBD2 (6 bases). CDR1 is MDHEN and CDR2 is SYDVKM in the germline V gene. This CDR3 is built from 14 residues. With 4 bases removed from V and 3 bases from J, the gap between germline ends came to 9 bases. CDR3 in DNA: TGTGCCAGCAGTTCACCGGGGGACACCGGGGAGCTGTTTTTT. This codes for CASSSPGDTGELFF.

The chain employs TRBV5-1 and TRBJ1-1; TRBD1 is a possible D gene (5 bases). V shed 0 bases and J shed 0 bases, with 6 bases lying between them. CDR1 and CDR2 (germline): SGHRS, YFSETQ. This CDR3 contains 14 residues. CDR3 in amino acids: CASSLGTLNTEAFF. CDR3 DNA sequence: TGCGCCAGCAGCTTGGGGACACTGAACACTGAAGCTTTCTTT.

This sequence joins TRBV29-1 and TRBJ2-1; the D gene is possibly TRBD2 (6 bases). In germline, CDR1 is SQVTM, CDR2 ANQGSEA. The CDR3 consists of 15 residues. V was cut by 7 bases and J by 2 bases, with 18 bases left in between. CDR3 amino acids: CSAPGSGRTYNEQFF. CDR3 nucleotides: TGCAGCGCCCCTGGGTCAGGGAGGACCTACAATGAGCAGTTCTTC.

This clone was counted between two and nine times. The chain links TRBV19 to TRBJ2-1; 8 bases map to TRBD2. The germline CDR1 and CDR2 sequences are LNHDA and SQIVND (reference sequence). The CDR3 extends over 15 amino acids. Germline trimming cut 7 bases from V and 6 bases from J; bases unmatched to any gene: 11. CDR3: CASIAQGRGGNEQFF. DNA for the CDR3: TGTGCCAGTATAGCCCAGGGACGGGGGGGCAATGAGCAGTTCTTC.

The chain links TRBV19 to TRBJ1-5, with TRBD1 matching over 8 bases. The germline V gene has CDR1 LNHDA and CDR2 SQIVND (reference sequence). V dropped 3 bases and J dropped 4; count of bases not matched to a gene: 2. There are 14 residues in the CDR3. The CDR3 reads CASSMDRENQPQHF. The CDR3 coding sequence is TGTGCCAGTAGTATGGACAGGGAGAATCAGCCCCAGCATTTT.

The chain couples TRBV30 to TRBJ2-7; 10 positions agree with TRBD2. Germline loops: CDR1 GTSNPN, CDR2 SVGIG (reference sequence). V shed 4 bases and J 4 bases; nucleotides not matched to a gene: 7. CDR3 length: 14 residues. The CDR3 nucleotides are TGTGCCTGGAACTGGGCTAGCGGGAGTTACGAGCAGTACTTC. The encoded protein is CAWNWASGSYEQYF.

In its sample, this clone was seen a few times. The chain carries TRBV6-5 and TRBJ1-4; tentative D call: TRBD1 (6 bases). The V gene lost 4 bases and the J gene lost 4 bases, with 16 bases spanning the gap. Germline V lookup: CDR1 MNHEY, CDR2 SVGAGI. The CDR3 contains 16 residues. CDR3 residues: CASSSRKTGLNEKLFF. For the CDR3, the DNA is TGTGCCAGCAGTTCCCGGAAGACAGGCCTTAATGAAAAACTGTTTTTT.

The chain has TRBV9 and TRBJ1-6, with a tentative D call TRBD1 (5 bases). Trimming removed 2 bases at V and 6 bases at J, with 6 bases between. This CDR3 region has 13 residues. Germline lookup yields CDR1 SGDLS and CDR2 YYNGEE. The CDR3 sequence is CASSVQGNSPLHF. The CDR3 bases are TGTGCCAGCAGCGTTCAGGGTAATTCACCCCTCCACTTT.

The chain employs TRBV28 and TRBJ1-2; D is possibly TRBD1 (6 bases). CDR1 and CDR2 from the germline V gene are MDHEN and SYDVKM. This CDR3 has 14 amino acids. Trimming shortened V by 7 bases and J by 8 bases, and 20 bases separated the two germline ends. The CDR3 sequence: CASTTLGGVEGYTF. In DNA, the CDR3 is TGTGCCAGCACCACGCTAGGGGGGGTAGAGGGCTACACCTTC.

The CDR3 reads CASSPDRAGHNEQFF. As DNA, the CDR3 is TGTGCCAGCAGCCCGGACAGGGCGGGTCACAATGAGCAGTTCTTC. The gene calls are TRBV5-4 and TRBJ2-1; 8 bases are a match to TRBD1. J gave up 5 bases and V 4 bases, and 8 bases lay outside the gene matches. This CDR3 comprises 15 residues. Germline V CDR1 and CDR2: SGHNT, YYREEE (reference sequence).

The CDR3 coding sequence is TGTGCCAGCAGTGGATCCCAACACCAGGGGAGTAATTCACCCCTCCACTTT. It translates to CASSGSQHQGSNSPLHF. The genes are TRBV2 and TRBJ1-6, with D perhaps matching TRBD1 (6 bases). The germline CDR1 and CDR2 sequences are SNHLY and FYNNEI. V was trimmed by 4 bases and J by 6 bases, leaving 19 bases between them. The CDR3 runs to 17 residues.

The rearrangement joins TRBV7-9 to TRBJ2-2; 9 nucleotides align to TRBD2. The germline V gene has CDR1 SEHNR and CDR2 FQNEAQ (reference sequence). This CDR3 is built from 15 residues. V dropped 5 bases and J dropped 0; count of bases not matched to a gene: 1. The CDR3 DNA reads TGTGCCAGCAGCCGACTAGCGGCGAACACCGGGGAGCTGTTTTTT. It translates to CASSRLAANTGELFF.

This clone was found once. The rearrangement joins TRBV19 to TRBJ1-2; possible D gene TRBD1, 5 bases. CDR1 and CDR2 from the germline V gene are LNHDA and SQIVND (reference sequence). This CDR3 comprises 14 residues. Trimming cost V 5 bases and J 8 bases, with 18 bases left between them. CDR3: CASSPLGEVDGYTF. For the CDR3, the DNA is TGTGCCAGTAGTCCCCTAGGGGAGGTGGACGGCTACACCTTC.

In this sample, this clone turned up a few times. The chain combines TRBV5-6 with TRBJ2-1; 10 positions match TRBD1. V lost 4 bases and J lost 6; bases outside the gene matches: 4. The CDR3 length is 14 residues. CDR1 is SGHDT, CDR2 YYEEEE, per germline. The CDR3 spells CASSQDRGGNEQFF. Here the CDR3 DNA reads TGTGCCAGCAGCCAGGACAGGGGGGGCAATGAGCAGTTCTTC.

The chain is built from TRBV6-4 and TRBJ2-3; the D gene is possibly TRBD2 (5 bases). This CDR3 is 12 amino acids long. The germline V and J ends were trimmed by 10 bases and 4 bases, with 12 bases remaining between them. Germline CDR1 reads MRHNA; CDR2 reads SNTAGT. This CDR3 reads CATRMRADTQYF. In DNA form, the CDR3 reads TGTGCCACCCGCATGAGGGCAGATACGCAGTATTTT.

The chain carries TRBV7-9 and TRBJ1-4, with a tentative D call TRBD1 (5 bases). This CDR3 is 15 amino acids long. With 5 bases removed from V and 2 bases from J, the gap between germline ends came to 12 bases. The germline gives CDR1 SEHNR, CDR2 FQNEAQ (reference sequence). CDR3 nucleotides: TGTGCCAGCAGCCCTACCGCAGGGACTAATGAAAAACTGTTTTTT. Protein sequence: CASSPTAGTNEKLFF.

V and J are TRBV7-2 and TRBJ2-3; TRBD2 aligns across 8 bases. CDR1 is SGHTA, CDR2 FQGNSA, per germline. V was clipped by 6 bases and J by 2 bases; unmatched bases: 7. The length of the CDR3 is 15 residues. As DNA, the CDR3 is TGTGCCAGCAGACAAAATAGCGGGACCACAGATACGCAGTATTTT. It yields the protein CASRQNSGTTDTQYF.

This chain connects TRBV12-5 to TRBJ2-3, with D possibly matching TRBD1 (6 bases). V was clipped by 1 base and J by 5 bases, with 10 bases between them. CDR1 LGHNT and CDR2 FRNRAP come from the germline V gene. The CDR3 contains 14 residues. The CDR3 DNA reads as TGTGCTAGTGGTTTGGGAGAAGGGGGAGATACGCAGTATTTT. Amino acids: CASGLGEGGDTQYF. The whole variable domain, remainder taken from reference TRBV12-5 and TRBJ2-3, is DARVTQTPRHKVTEMGQEVTMRCQPILGHNTVFWYRQTMMQGLELLAYFRNRAPLDDSGMPKDRFSAEMPDATLATLKIQPSEPRDSAVYFCASGLGEGGDTQYFGPGTRLTVL.

The chain carries TRBV7-9 and TRBJ2-7; TRBD2 agrees at 13 bases. The length of the CDR3 is 17 residues. Germline values: CDR1 SEHNR, CDR2 FQNEAQ (reference sequence). V was clipped by 5 bases and J by 4 bases; unmatched bases: 11. As DNA, the CDR3 is TGTGCCAGCAGCCCTGGGAAGACTAGCGGGAGGCTGTACGAGCAGTACTTC. It specifies CASSPGKTSGRLYEQYF.